A selection of T cell receptor beta chains follows, all from one sample in a study of blood T cell repertoires in COVID-19. This table comes from immunoSEQ multiplex PCR, and its TCRdb copy is limited to in-frame clones, with some not included. The sample carries 250,000 or so clones, more than 75% recorded once. Sequencing was carried out using peripheral blood. Every receptor here comes from a man in his forties with active or convalescent COVID-19. Both conserved end residues are part of each CDR3. Fields, in order: clone size, D gene, V gene, J gene, CDR3 protein, CDR3 DNA. D genes are given only for firm matches. Some rows mark clone size as missing; the rest say once, few, many or name a class of expanded clone.

abundance: .; d_gene: .; v_gene: TRBV13; j_gene: TRBJ2-7; CDR3aa: CASSENYEQYF; CDR3nt: TGTGCCAGCAGCGAGAACTACGAGCAGTACTTC
abundance: .; d_gene: .; v_gene: TRBV21-1; j_gene: TRBJ2-5; CDR3aa: CASLDREQETQYF; CDR3nt: TGTGCCAGCCTTGACAGGGAACAAGAGACCCAGTACTTC
abundance: .; d_gene: .; v_gene: TRBV30; j_gene: TRBJ1-3; CDR3aa: CAWTFLGSSGNTIYF; CDR3nt: TGTGCCTGGACTTTTCTCGGTTCGTCTGGAAACACCATATATTTT
abundance: .; d_gene: TRBD2; v_gene: TRBV7-9; j_gene: TRBJ2-7; CDR3aa: CASSLMFGGGESYEQYF; CDR3nt: TGTGCCAGCAGCTTAATGTTCGGCGGGGGGGAATCCTACGAGCAGTACTTC
abundance: once; d_gene: TRBD2; v_gene: TRBV27; j_gene: TRBJ2-7; CDR3aa: CASNQRGSYEQYF; CDR3nt: TGTGCCAGCAACCAGCGGGGGTCCTACGAGCAGTACTTC
abundance: .; d_gene: TRBD1; v_gene: TRBV5-6; j_gene: TRBJ2-2; CDR3aa: CASSIRGTGNTGELFF; CDR3nt: TGTGCCAGCAGCATTCGCGGGACAGGGAACACCGGGGAGCTGTTTTTT
abundance: .; d_gene: TRBD1; v_gene: TRBV5-4; j_gene: TRBJ2-1; CDR3aa: CASSLRGPDEQFF; CDR3nt: TGTGCCAGCAGCTTAAGGGGGCCGGATGAGCAGTTCTTC
abundance: .; d_gene: .; v_gene: TRBV7-9; j_gene: TRBJ1-4; CDR3aa: CASSPAPTEEKLFF; CDR3nt: TGTGCCAGCAGCCCCGCCCCGACAGAGGAAAAACTGTTTTTT
abundance: once; d_gene: .; v_gene: TRBV19; j_gene: TRBJ1-6; CDR3aa: CASRGTVKAPLHF; CDR3nt: TGTGCCAGTCGAGGTACGGTCAAAGCGCCCCTCCACTTT
abundance: .; d_gene: TRBD1; v_gene: TRBV15; j_gene: TRBJ2-3; CDR3aa: CATSRPGQGAADTQYF; CDR3nt: TGTGCCACCAGCAGGCCTGGACAGGGGGCGGCAGATACGCAGTATTTT
abundance: .; d_gene: TRBD1; v_gene: TRBV27; j_gene: TRBJ1-2; CDR3aa: CASSFRDRGAYGYTF; CDR3nt: TGTGCCAGCAGTTTCCGGGACAGGGGCGCCTATGGCTACACCTTC
abundance: .; d_gene: .; v_gene: TRBV19; j_gene: TRBJ2-7; CDR3aa: CASSIGGKREQYF; CDR3nt: TGTGCCAGTAGTATTGGAGGGAAACGCGAGCAGTACTTC
abundance: .; d_gene: .; v_gene: TRBV14; j_gene: TRBJ2-2; CDR3aa: CASSGWVGAEELFF; CDR3nt: TGTGCCAGCAGCGGCTGGGTGGGGGCGGAGGAGCTGTTTTTT
abundance: .; d_gene: TRBD1; v_gene: TRBV7-9; j_gene: TRBJ1-2; CDR3aa: CASSLADRPLGYTF; CDR3nt: TGTGCCAGCAGCTTAGCGGACAGGCCCCTAGGCTACACCTTC
abundance: few; d_gene: TRBD2; v_gene: TRBV10-3; j_gene: TRBJ2-1; CDR3aa: CAIRIGVGTSGKPGYNEQFF; CDR3nt: TGTGCCATCAGGATAGGGGTGGGGACTAGCGGGAAACCGGGCTACAATGAGCAGTTCTTC
abundance: once; d_gene: .; v_gene: TRBV2; j_gene: TRBJ1-2; CDR3aa: CASSVGRVNYGYTF; CDR3nt: TGTGCCAGCAGTGTTGGCAGGGTCAACTATGGCTACACCTTC
abundance: .; d_gene: .; v_gene: TRBV30; j_gene: TRBJ2-1; CDR3aa: CAWSGGRPEGSYNEQFF; CDR3nt: TGTGCCTGGAGCGGGGGGCGCCCCGAAGGCTCCTACAATGAGCAGTTCTTC
abundance: once; d_gene: .; v_gene: TRBV19; j_gene: TRBJ1-2; CDR3aa: CASSMVLNGYTF; CDR3nt: TGTGCCAGTAGTATGGTACTAAATGGCTACACCTTC
abundance: .; d_gene: .; v_gene: TRBV19; j_gene: TRBJ1-1; CDR3aa: CASKSRSGRNTEAFF; CDR3nt: TGTGCCAGTAAAAGTCGGTCTGGGAGGAACACTGAAGCTTTCTTT
abundance: .; d_gene: .; v_gene: TRBV5-6; j_gene: TRBJ2-7; CDR3aa: CASSFDRSYTYEQYF; CDR3nt: TGTGCCAGCAGTTTCGACAGGAGTTACACCTACGAGCAGTACTTC
abundance: .; d_gene: .; v_gene: TRBV21-1; j_gene: TRBJ1-1; CDR3aa: CASIQGVNTEAFF; CDR3nt: TGTGCCAGTATACAGGGCGTCAACACTGAAGCTTTCTTT
abundance: .; d_gene: TRBD2; v_gene: TRBV9; j_gene: TRBJ2-1; CDR3aa: CASSVGTTSYNEQFF; CDR3nt: TGTGCCAGCAGCGTTGGGACTACCTCCTACAATGAGCAGTTCTTC
abundance: .; d_gene: .; v_gene: TRBV6-5; j_gene: TRBJ1-3; CDR3aa: CASTQTASGNTIYF; CDR3nt: TGTGCCAGCACCCAGACAGCCTCTGGAAACACCATATATTTT
abundance: .; d_gene: TRBD1; v_gene: TRBV9; j_gene: TRBJ1-2; CDR3aa: CASSVAPAQQGPYGYTF; CDR3nt: TGTGCCAGCAGCGTAGCACCGGCCCAACAGGGGCCCTATGGCTACACCTTC
abundance: .; d_gene: .; v_gene: TRBV20-1; j_gene: TRBJ2-7; CDR3aa: CSAINVGEQYF; CDR3nt: TGCAGTGCTATTAACGTCGGGGAGCAGTACTTC
abundance: .; d_gene: .; v_gene: TRBV25-1; j_gene: TRBJ1-1; CDR3aa: CASSGGGRTEAFF; CDR3nt: TGTGCCAGCAGTGGGGGGGGAAGGACTGAAGCTTTCTTT
abundance: .; d_gene: .; v_gene: TRBV5-1; j_gene: TRBJ2-5; CDR3aa: CASRSSAGQRLGETQYF; CDR3nt: TGCGCCAGCAGATCCTCCGCGGGACAGCGATTAGGAGAGACCCAGTACTTC
abundance: once; d_gene: .; v_gene: TRBV5-4; j_gene: TRBJ1-3; CDR3aa: CASSLNGGFGNTIYF; CDR3nt: TGTGCCAGCAGCTTGAATGGCGGTTTTGGAAACACCATATATTTT
abundance: .; d_gene: TRBD1; v_gene: TRBV14; j_gene: TRBJ1-2; CDR3aa: CASSLGDRGDYGYTF; CDR3nt: TGTGCCAGCAGCCTAGGGGACAGGGGCGACTATGGCTACACCTTC
abundance: .; d_gene: TRBD2; v_gene: TRBV9; j_gene: TRBJ2-1; CDR3aa: CASSPGLAGGNEQFF; CDR3nt: TGTGCCAGCAGTCCCGGACTAGCGGGGGGCAATGAGCAGTTCTTC